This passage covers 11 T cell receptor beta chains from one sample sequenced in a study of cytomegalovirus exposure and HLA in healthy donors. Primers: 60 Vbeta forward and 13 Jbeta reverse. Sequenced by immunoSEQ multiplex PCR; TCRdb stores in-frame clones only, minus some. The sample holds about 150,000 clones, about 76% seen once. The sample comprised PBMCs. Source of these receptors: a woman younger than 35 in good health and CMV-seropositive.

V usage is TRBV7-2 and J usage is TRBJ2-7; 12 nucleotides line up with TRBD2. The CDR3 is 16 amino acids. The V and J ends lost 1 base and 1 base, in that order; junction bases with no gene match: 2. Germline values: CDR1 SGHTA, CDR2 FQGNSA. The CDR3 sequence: CASSLGLAGGSYEQYF. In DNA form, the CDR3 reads TGTGCCAGCAGCTTAGGGCTAGCGGGGGGGTCCTACGAGCAGTACTTC.

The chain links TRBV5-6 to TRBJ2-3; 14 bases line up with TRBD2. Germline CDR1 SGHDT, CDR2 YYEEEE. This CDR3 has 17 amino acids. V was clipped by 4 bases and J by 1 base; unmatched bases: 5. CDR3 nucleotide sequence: TGTGCCAGCAGCGCGACTAGCGGGGGGGCCGGCACAGATACGCAGTATTTT. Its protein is CASSATSGGAGTDTQYF.

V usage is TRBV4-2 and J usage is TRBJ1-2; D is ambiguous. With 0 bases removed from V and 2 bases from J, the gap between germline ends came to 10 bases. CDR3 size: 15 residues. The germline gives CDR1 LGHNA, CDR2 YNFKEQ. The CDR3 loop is CASSQEREGNYGYTF. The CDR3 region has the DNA TGTGCCAGCAGCCAAGAAAGGGAGGGCAACTATGGCTACACCTTC.

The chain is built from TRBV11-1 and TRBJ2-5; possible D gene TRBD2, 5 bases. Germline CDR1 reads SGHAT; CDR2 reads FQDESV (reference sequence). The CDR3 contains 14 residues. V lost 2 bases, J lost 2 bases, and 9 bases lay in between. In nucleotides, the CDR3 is TGTGCCAGCAGCTTATTTTCGGGGCAAGAGACCCAGTACTTC. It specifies CASSLFSGQETQYF.

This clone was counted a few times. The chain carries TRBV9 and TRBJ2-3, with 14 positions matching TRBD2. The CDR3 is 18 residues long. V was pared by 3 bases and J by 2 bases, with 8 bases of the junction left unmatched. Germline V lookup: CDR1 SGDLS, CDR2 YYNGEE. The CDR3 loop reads CASSGFTGLAGDTDTQYF. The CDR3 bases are TGTGCCAGCAGCGGATTTACGGGACTAGCGGGGGACACAGATACGCAGTATTTT.

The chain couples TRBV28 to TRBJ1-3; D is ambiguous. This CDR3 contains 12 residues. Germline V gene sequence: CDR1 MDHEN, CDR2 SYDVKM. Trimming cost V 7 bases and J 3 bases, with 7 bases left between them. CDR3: CASTSYGNTIYF. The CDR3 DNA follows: TGTGCCAGCACTAGCTATGGAAACACCATATATTTT. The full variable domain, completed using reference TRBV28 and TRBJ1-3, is DVKVTQSSRYLVKRTGEKVFLECVQDMDHENMFWYRQDPGLGLRLIYFSYDVKMKEKGDIPEGYSVSREKKERFSLILESASTNQTSMYLCASTSYGNTIYFGEGSWLTVV.

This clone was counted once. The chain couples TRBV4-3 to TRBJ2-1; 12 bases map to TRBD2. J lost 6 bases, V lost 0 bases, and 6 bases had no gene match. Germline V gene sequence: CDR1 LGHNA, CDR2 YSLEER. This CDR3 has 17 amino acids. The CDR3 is CASSQDLLAGGSNEQFF. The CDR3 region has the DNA TGCGCCAGCAGCCAAGATCTACTAGCGGGGGGTTCCAATGAGCAGTTCTTC.

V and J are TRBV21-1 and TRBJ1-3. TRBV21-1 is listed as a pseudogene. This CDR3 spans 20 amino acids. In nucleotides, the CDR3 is TGTGCCAGCAGCTACCCCGAGAGGGAGGCTCCCTCTCCGTATGGAAACACCATATATTTT. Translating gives CASSYPEREAPSPYGNTIYF.

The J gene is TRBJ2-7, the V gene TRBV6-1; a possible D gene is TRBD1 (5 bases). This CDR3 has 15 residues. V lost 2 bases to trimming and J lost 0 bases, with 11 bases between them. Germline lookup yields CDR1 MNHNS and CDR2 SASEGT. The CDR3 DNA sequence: TGTGCCAGCAGTGAACACAGGCCGAGCTCCTACGAGCAGTACTTC. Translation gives CASSEHRPSSYEQYF.

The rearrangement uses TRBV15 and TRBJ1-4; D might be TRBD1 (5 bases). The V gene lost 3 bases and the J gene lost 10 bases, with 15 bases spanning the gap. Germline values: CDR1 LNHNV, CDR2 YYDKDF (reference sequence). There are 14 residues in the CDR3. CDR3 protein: CATSRGRPGGKLFF. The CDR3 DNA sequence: TGTGCCACCAGCAGGGGGCGCCCCGGGGGAAAACTGTTTTTT.

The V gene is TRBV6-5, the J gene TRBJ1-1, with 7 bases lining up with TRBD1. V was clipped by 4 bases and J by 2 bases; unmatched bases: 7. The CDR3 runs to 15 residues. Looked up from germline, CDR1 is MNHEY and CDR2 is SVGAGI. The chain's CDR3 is CASSSLGTDNTEAFF. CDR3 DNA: TGTGCCAGCAGTTCCCTCGGGACAGATAACACTGAAGCTTTCTTT.